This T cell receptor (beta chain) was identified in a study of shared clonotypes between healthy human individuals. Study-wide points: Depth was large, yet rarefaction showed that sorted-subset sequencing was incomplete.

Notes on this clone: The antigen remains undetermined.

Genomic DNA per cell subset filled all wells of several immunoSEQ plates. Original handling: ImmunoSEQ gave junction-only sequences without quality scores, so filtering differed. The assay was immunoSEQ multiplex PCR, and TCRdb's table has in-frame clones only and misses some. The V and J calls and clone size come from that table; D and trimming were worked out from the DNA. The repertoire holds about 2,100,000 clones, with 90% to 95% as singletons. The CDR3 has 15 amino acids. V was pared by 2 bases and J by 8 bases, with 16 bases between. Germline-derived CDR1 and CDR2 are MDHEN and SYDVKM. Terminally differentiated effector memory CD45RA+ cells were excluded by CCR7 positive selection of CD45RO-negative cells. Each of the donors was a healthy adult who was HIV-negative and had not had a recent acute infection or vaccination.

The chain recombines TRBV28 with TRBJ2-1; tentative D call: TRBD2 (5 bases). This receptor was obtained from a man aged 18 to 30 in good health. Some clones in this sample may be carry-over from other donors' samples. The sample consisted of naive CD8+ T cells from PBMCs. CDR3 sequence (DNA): TGTGCCAGCAGTTTACGTTACCCCCCCGGGGATGAGCAGTTCTTC. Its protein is CASSLRYPPGDEQFF. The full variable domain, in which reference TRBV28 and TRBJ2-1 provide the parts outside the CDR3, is DVKVTQSSRYLVKRTGEKVFLECVQDMDHENMFWYRQDPGLGLRLIYFSYDVKMKEKGDIPEGYSVSREKKERFSLILESASTNQTSMYLCASSLRYPPGDEQFFGPGTRLTVL.